These 28 T cell receptor beta chains came from one sample sequenced in a study of OX40 agonist ivuxolimab in advanced cancers. Sequenced by immunoSEQ multiplex PCR; TCRdb stores in-frame clones only, minus some. The sample shows some 74,000 clones, around 80% of them seen only once. Material: CD4+ or CD8+ T cells sorted from blood, obtained in a trial of the OX40 agonist ivuxolimab. These receptor sequences come from an adult with an advanced solid tumor such as melanoma, head and neck, liver or kidney cancer.

This clone was counted only a few times. The rearrangement joins TRBV9 to TRBJ2-6; 9 bases line up with TRBD1. The CDR3 has 19 amino acids. The V and J ends lost 0 bases and 0 bases, in that order; junction bases with no gene match: 7. Germline V CDR1 and CDR2: SGDLS, YYNGEE. DNA for the CDR3: TGTGCCAGCAGCGTAGTATTCGGGACAGGGAACTCTGGGGCCAACGTCCTGACTTTC. Protein: CASSVVFGTGNSGANVLTF.

The chain combines TRBV27 with TRBJ2-5, with 12 bases aligning to TRBD2. The CDR3 consists of 15 residues. Germline CDR1 MNHEY, CDR2 SMNVEV (reference sequence). Trimming at V came to 8 bases and at J to 5 bases, leaving 9 bases not matched to a gene. CDR3 sequence (DNA): TGTGCCAGCCAACGACTAGCGGGAGAGTGGGAGACCCAGTACTTC. It codes for CASQRLAGEWETQYF.

The J gene is TRBJ1-1, the V gene TRBV5-6; tentatively, D is TRBD1 (5 bases). V lost 0 bases and J lost 3, with 12 bases in between. Germline values: CDR1 SGHDT, CDR2 YYEEEE. This CDR3 contains 15 residues. The CDR3 protein is CASSLVGGVHTEAFF. The DNA for the CDR3 is TGTGCCAGCAGCTTGGTCGGGGGGGTTCACACTGAAGCTTTCTTT. Full variable domain (remainder filled in from reference TRBV5-6 and TRBJ1-1): DAGVTQSPTHLIKTRGQQVTLRCSPKSGHDTVSWYQQALGQGPQFIFQYYEEEERQRGNFPDRFSGHQFPNYSSELNVNALLLGDSALYLCASSLVGGVHTEAFFGQGTRLTVV.

The sample holds one count of this clone. This rearrangement joins TRBV5-6 to TRBJ1-4; D not resolved. Trimming took off 4 bases at V and 7 bases at J, with 14 bases between the two ends. CDR3 length: 14 amino acids. From germline, CDR1 is SGHDT and CDR2 YYEEEE. CDR3 amino acids: CASSALTRSEKLFF. CDR3 DNA: TGTGCCAGCAGCGCCCTTACCCGTTCTGAAAAACTGTTTTTT. Complete variable domain (other parts from reference TRBV5-6 and TRBJ1-4): DAGVTQSPTHLIKTRGQQVTLRCSPKSGHDTVSWYQQALGQGPQFIFQYYEEEERQRGNFPDRFSGHQFPNYSSELNVNALLLGDSALYLCASSALTRSEKLFFGSGTQLSVL.

The V and J genes are TRBV5-1 and TRBJ2-5; 8 bases line up with TRBD2. CDR1 and CDR2 (germline): SGHRS, YFSETQ. This CDR3 is built from 15 residues. V gave up 6 bases and J gave up 0 bases; unmatched junction bases: 7. CDR3 in amino acids: CASTPSGLYQETQYF. The CDR3 nucleotides read TGCGCCAGCACCCCTAGCGGGTTGTACCAAGAGACCCAGTACTTC.

A few counts support this clone. J is TRBJ2-7 and V is TRBV27; D is ambiguous. In germline, CDR1 is MNHEY, CDR2 SMNVEV (reference sequence). CDR3 length: 14 amino acids. The V end lost 5 bases, the J end lost 4 bases, and 15 bases lay between the germline ends. CDR3 residues: CASSPSLQRYEQYF. The CDR3 nucleotides are TGTGCCAGCAGTCCCTCACTCCAGAGGTACGAGCAGTACTTC.

This clone was seen a few times. The chain joins TRBV5-1 to TRBJ2-7; 7 bases are a match to TRBD1. J was trimmed by 1 base and V by 4 bases; bases with no gene match: 5. The CDR3 sequence is 14 residues long. CDR1 SGHRS and CDR2 YFSETQ come from the germline V gene. The CDR3: CASSVTGDSYEQYF. The CDR3 DNA is TGCGCCAGCAGCGTCACAGGGGATTCCTACGAGCAGTACTTC.

The genes are TRBV13 and TRBJ1-5, with a tentative D call TRBD1 (6 bases). This CDR3 spans 19 amino acids. With 2 bases removed from V and 2 bases from J, the gap between germline ends came to 22 bases. Germline lookup yields CDR1 PRHDT and CDR2 FYEKMQ (reference sequence). The DNA for the CDR3 is TGTGCCAGCAGCTTATTGGTGTTGTTAGGGGGGGAACGCAATCAGCCCCAGCATTTT. Translation: CASSLLVLLGGERNQPQHF.

The V and J genes are TRBV2 and TRBJ2-5; D remains unclear. The CDR3 runs 12 residues. Trimming cost V 4 bases and J 2 bases, with 5 bases left between them. Germline CDR1 is SNHLY and CDR2 is FYNNEI. This CDR3 reads CASSALQETQYF. CDR3 coding DNA: TGTGCCAGCAGTGCACTACAAGAGACCCAGTACTTC. Looking up the rest from reference TRBV2 and TRBJ2-5 gives the full variable domain: EPEVTQTPSHQVTQMGQEVILRCVPISNHLYFYWYRQILGQKVEFLVSFYNNEISEKSEIFDDQFSVERPDGSNFTLKIRSTKLEDSAMYFCASSALQETQYFGPGTRLLVL.

The DNA of the CDR3 is TGCAGCGTTGAAGGGGACCAGCGGGAGCTATTAACGAACACCGGGGAGCTGTTTTTT. It encodes CSVEGDQRELLTNTGELFF. The chain links TRBV29-1 to TRBJ2-2, with 8 positions matching TRBD2. CDR1 is SQVTM and CDR2 is ANQGSEA in the germline V gene. The CDR3 runs to 19 residues. J lost 0 bases, V lost 1 base, and 13 bases had no gene match.

With respect to this clone: The junction and the germline gene differ at one end; a read error may be behind it. The rearrangement links TRBV7-2 to TRBJ2-7, with 9 bases lining up with TRBD2. The germline gives CDR1 SGHTA, CDR2 FQGNSA. This CDR3 is built from 15 residues. This CDR3 is CASSSSTVQRGALGF. The CDR3 nucleotides are TGTGCCAGCAGCTCCTCAACCGTTCAGCGGGGGGCCCTAGGCTTC. The full variable domain, its missing parts supplied by reference TRBV7-2 and TRBJ2-7, is GAGVSQSPSNKVTEKGKDVELRCDPISGHTALYWYRQSLGQGLEFLIYFQGNSAPDKSGLPSDRFSAERTGGSVSTLTIQRTQQEDSAVYLCASSSSTVQRGALGFGPGTRLTVT.

This clone was seen only a few times. V usage is TRBV7-9 and J usage is TRBJ2-2; the match to TRBD1 covers 8 bases. The germline V gene encodes CDR1 SEHNR and CDR2 FQNEAQ (reference sequence). The CDR3 length is 15 residues. Trimming at V came to 5 bases and at J to 6 bases, leaving 8 bases not matched to a gene. The CDR3 DNA reads as TGTGCCAGCAGCCATGGACAGGGAAGGCCCGGGGAGCTGTTTTTT. Protein product: CASSHGQGRPGELFF. The complete variable domain, with remaining parts taken from reference TRBV7-9 and TRBJ2-2, reads DTGVSQNPRHKITKRGQNVTFRCDPISEHNRLYWYRQTLGQGPEFLTYFQNEAQLEKSRLLSDRFSAERPKGSFSTLEIQRTEQGDSAMYLCASSHGQGRPGELFFGEGSRLTVL.

The chain couples TRBV7-2 to TRBJ1-2, with D possibly TRBD1 on 5 matching bases. V lost 1 base to trimming and J lost 4 bases, with 7 bases between them. Germline V lookup: CDR1 SGHTA, CDR2 FQGNSA. The CDR3 has 13 residues. DNA of the CDR3: TGTGCCAGCAGCTTAGGGGACGGCTATGGCTACACCTTC. It is translated as CASSLGDGYGYTF.

The rearrangement uses TRBV28 and TRBJ2-7; D may be TRBD2 (6 bases). Germline CDR1 MDHEN, CDR2 SYDVKM. This CDR3 has 15 residues. V lost 5 bases, J lost 0 bases, and 14 bases lay in between. The CDR3 here is CASSMPGLSSYEQYF. CDR3 coding DNA: TGTGCCAGCAGTATGCCGGGACTGAGCTCCTACGAGCAGTACTTC.

The chain employs TRBV19 and TRBJ1-2; the D gene is possibly TRBD1 (5 bases). The CDR3 covers 14 residues. V dropped 5 bases and J dropped 8 bases, with 18 bases sitting between them. Germline lookup yields CDR1 LNHDA and CDR2 SQIVND (reference sequence). In DNA, the CDR3 is TGTGCCAGTAGTTACCGGGGCGAGGGTAGCGGCTACACCTTC. Amino acid sequence: CASSYRGEGSGYTF.

The CDR3 region is CASSQGRSLANTGELFF. As DNA, the CDR3 is TGCGCCAGCAGCCAAGGCAGATCACTCGCGAACACCGGGGAGCTGTTTTTT. The chain has TRBV4-3 and TRBJ2-2; no clear D gene. In germline, CDR1 is LGHNA, CDR2 YSLEER. This CDR3 has 17 amino acids. V was trimmed by 1 base and J by 0 bases, leaving 12 bases between them.

The chain carries TRBV10-3 and TRBJ1-1; 12 nucleotides line up with TRBD1. The CDR3 is 14 residues long. J lost 5 bases, V lost 10 bases, and 8 bases had no gene match. Per germline, CDR1 ENHRY and CDR2 SYGVKD. Written as DNA, the CDR3 is TGTGCCACCGGGAGGGACAGGGGGCAAACTGAAGCTTTCTTT. This codes for CATGRDRGQTEAFF.

This clone turned up a few times. This chain connects TRBV6-5 to TRBJ1-2; TRBD1 is a possible D gene (5 bases). This CDR3 region has 14 residues. The germline gives CDR1 MNHEY, CDR2 SVGAGI. Trimming removed 5 bases at V and 8 bases at J, with 18 bases between. CDR3 in amino acids: CASSILGRGGGYTF. The CDR3 coding sequence is TGTGCCAGCAGTATCCTGGGGAGGGGTGGGGGCTACACCTTC.

V gene TRBV18 combines with J gene TRBJ2-7; 8 bases are a match to TRBD2. This CDR3 contains 15 residues. CDR1 and CDR2 from the germline V gene are KGHSH and LQKENI. With V trimmed by 0 bases and J by 4 bases, 5 bases remained unmatched. The CDR3: CASSPPSGGKYEQYF. The CDR3 DNA sequence: TGTGCCAGCTCACCACCGAGCGGGGGTAAATACGAGCAGTACTTC. Together with reference TRBV18 and TRBJ2-7, the CDR3 gives the full variable domain: NAGVMQNPRHLVRRRGQEARLRCSPMKGHSHVYWYRQLPEEGLKFMVYLQKENIIDESGMPKERFSAEFPKEGPSILRIQQVVRGDSAAYFCASSPPSGGKYEQYFGPGTRLTVT.

The chain has TRBV19 and TRBJ1-1; a possible D gene is TRBD1 (5 bases). The CDR3 consists of 14 residues. With 2 bases removed from V and 1 base from J, the gap between germline ends came to 8 bases. The germline CDR1 and CDR2 sequences are LNHDA and SQIVND (reference sequence). The CDR3 reads CASSIQGRNTEAFF. CDR3 in DNA: TGTGCCAGTAGTATACAGGGTCGGAACACTGAAGCTTTCTTT.

The chain joins TRBV6-1 to TRBJ2-2; possibly TRBD1 or TRBD2 for D (5 bases each). V was shortened by 7 bases and J by 6 bases, with 12 bases between the two germline ends. CDR1 is MNHNS, CDR2 SASEGT, per germline. There are 13 residues in the CDR3. In DNA form, the CDR3 reads TGTGCCAGCACACAGGAGGTATCCGGGGAGCTGTTTTTT. Translated, it gives CASTQEVSGELFF.

This clone has a handful of counts. The chain recombines TRBV6-5 with TRBJ1-2, with 8 bases lining up with TRBD1. This CDR3 has 13 amino acids. Germline assignment: CDR1 MNHEY and CDR2 SVGAGI. V was pared by 6 bases and J by 2 bases, with 2 bases of the junction left unmatched. DNA of the CDR3: TGTGCCAGCAGGAGACAGGGGAACTATGGCTACACCTTC. It encodes CASRRQGNYGYTF.

This clone was seen more than once but under ten times. This rearrangement joins TRBV6-5 to TRBJ2-7; TRBD2 is a possible D gene (5 bases). Between the trimmed V and J ends, which lost 2 bases and 6 bases, there was a span of 14 bases. This CDR3 region has 14 residues. Looked up from germline, CDR1 is MNHEY and CDR2 is SVGAGI. This chain's CDR3 is CASSYPLEGAEQYF. The CDR3 DNA sequence: TGTGCCAGCAGTTACCCCCTTGAGGGCGCCGAGCAGTACTTC.

V gene TRBV6-1 combines with J gene TRBJ2-1; the match to TRBD2 covers 9 bases. Per the germline V gene, CDR1 is MNHNS and CDR2 is SASEGT. J lost 7 bases, V lost 6 bases, and 7 bases had no gene match. The length of the CDR3 is 14 residues. In nucleotides, the CDR3 is TGTGCCAGCAGCCTCGGGACTAGCAGGAATGAGCAGTTCTTC. Its translation: CASSLGTSRNEQFF.

The V call is TRBV9, the J call TRBJ1-2, with 7 bases that match TRBD1. V trimming: 3 bases; J trimming: 3 bases; junction bases outside the gene matches: 8. Germline CDR1 reads SGDLS; CDR2 reads YYNGEE. The CDR3 is 15 residues long. The CDR3 is CASSGPPGTDYGYTF. CDR3 DNA sequence: TGTGCCAGCAGCGGCCCTCCCGGGACAGACTATGGCTACACCTTC.

The rearrangement links TRBV15 to TRBJ2-4, with TRBD1 matching over 7 bases. Germline CDR1 reads LNHNV; CDR2 reads YYDKDF (reference sequence). This CDR3 region has 18 residues. After removal of 0 bases from V and 4 bases from J, the junction contained 12 bases not matched to a gene. The CDR3 protein is CATSRDILGTDSKNIQYF. The CDR3, as DNA: TGTGCCACCAGCAGAGATATATTAGGGACAGACTCGAAAAACATTCAGTACTTC.

The rearrangement uses TRBV28 and TRBJ2-2; tentative D call: TRBD2 (6 bases). CDR3 size: 15 residues. CDR1 MDHEN and CDR2 SYDVKM come from the germline V gene. Trimming pared 4 bases from V and 4 bases from J, leaving 13 bases between. CDR3 sequence: CASSSGGIGTGELFF. In DNA form, the CDR3 reads TGTGCCAGCAGTTCGGGCGGGATCGGCACCGGGGAGCTGTTTTTT.

This sequence joins TRBV28 and TRBJ2-1, with no clear D. Trimming pared 8 bases from V and 1 base from J, leaving 0 bases between. The germline V gene encodes CDR1 MDHEN and CDR2 SYDVKM. CDR3 length equals 10 residues. The DNA of the CDR3 is TGTGCCAGCTCCTACAATGAGCAGTTCTTC. As protein: CASSYNEQFF.